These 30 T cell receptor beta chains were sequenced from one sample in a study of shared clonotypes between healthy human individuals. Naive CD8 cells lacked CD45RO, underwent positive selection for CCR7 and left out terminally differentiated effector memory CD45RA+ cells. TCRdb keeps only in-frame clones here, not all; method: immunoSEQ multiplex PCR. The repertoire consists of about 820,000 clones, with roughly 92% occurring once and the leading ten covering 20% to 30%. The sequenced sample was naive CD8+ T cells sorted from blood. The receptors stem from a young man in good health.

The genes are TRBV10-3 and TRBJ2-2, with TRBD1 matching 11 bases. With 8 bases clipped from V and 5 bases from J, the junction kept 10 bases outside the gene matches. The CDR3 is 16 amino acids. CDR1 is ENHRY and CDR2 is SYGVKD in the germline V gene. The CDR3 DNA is TGTGCCATCGGGGAGGCGGACAGGGGGCATACCGGGGAGCTGTTTTTT. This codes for CAIGEADRGHTGELFF.

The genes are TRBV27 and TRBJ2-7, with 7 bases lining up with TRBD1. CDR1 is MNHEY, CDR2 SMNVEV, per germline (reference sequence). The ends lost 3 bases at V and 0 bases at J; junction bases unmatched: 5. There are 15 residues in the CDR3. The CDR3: CASSFGRDSSYEQYF. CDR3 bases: TGTGCCAGCAGTTTCGGTCGGGACAGCTCCTACGAGCAGTACTTC.

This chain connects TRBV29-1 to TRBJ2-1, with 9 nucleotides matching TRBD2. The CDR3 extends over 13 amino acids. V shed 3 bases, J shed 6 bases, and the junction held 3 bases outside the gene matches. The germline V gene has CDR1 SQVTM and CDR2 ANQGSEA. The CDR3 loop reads CSVEPSGVNEQFF. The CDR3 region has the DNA TGCAGCGTTGAGCCTAGCGGGGTCAATGAGCAGTTCTTC.

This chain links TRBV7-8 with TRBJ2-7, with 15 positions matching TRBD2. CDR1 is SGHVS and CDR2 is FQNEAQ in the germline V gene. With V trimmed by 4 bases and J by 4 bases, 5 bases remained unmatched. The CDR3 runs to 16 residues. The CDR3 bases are TGTGCCAGCAGCTGGGGACTAGCGGGAGGAACGTACGAGCAGTACTTC. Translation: CASSWGLAGGTYEQYF.

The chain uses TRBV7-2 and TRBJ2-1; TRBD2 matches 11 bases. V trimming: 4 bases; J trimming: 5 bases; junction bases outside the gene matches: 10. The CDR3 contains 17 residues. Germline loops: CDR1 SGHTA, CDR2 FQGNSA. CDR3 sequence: CASSSDHLAGGHNEQFF. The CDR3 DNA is TGTGCCAGCAGCTCGGACCATCTAGCGGGAGGCCACAATGAGCAGTTCTTC.

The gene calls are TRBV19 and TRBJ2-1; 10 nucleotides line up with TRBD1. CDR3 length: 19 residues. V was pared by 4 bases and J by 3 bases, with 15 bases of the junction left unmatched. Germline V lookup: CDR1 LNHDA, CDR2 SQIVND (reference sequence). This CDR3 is CASSTPGTGVRSDYNEQFF. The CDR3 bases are TGTGCCAGTAGTACCCCCGGGACAGGGGTCCGGAGCGACTACAATGAGCAGTTCTTC. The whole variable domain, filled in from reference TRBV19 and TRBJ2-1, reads DGGITQSPKYLFRKEGQNVTLSCEQNLNHDAMYWYRQDPGQGLRLIYYSQIVNDFQKGDIAEGYSVSREKKESFPLTVTSAQKNPTAFYLCASSTPGTGVRSDYNEQFFGPGTRLTVL.

CDR3 protein: CASSPLGGLAGLNEQFF. Here the CDR3 DNA reads TGTGCCAGCAGCCCCCTCGGAGGGCTAGCGGGGCTCAATGAGCAGTTCTTC. This rearrangement joins TRBV7-3 to TRBJ2-1; TRBD2 agrees at 9 bases. This CDR3 is built from 17 residues. With V trimmed by 5 bases and J by 6 bases, 14 bases remained unmatched. The germline V gene encodes CDR1 SGHTA and CDR2 FQGTGA.

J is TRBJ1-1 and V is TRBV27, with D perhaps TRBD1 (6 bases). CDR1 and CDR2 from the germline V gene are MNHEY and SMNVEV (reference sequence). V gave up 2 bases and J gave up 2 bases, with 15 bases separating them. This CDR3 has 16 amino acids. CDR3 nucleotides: TGTGCCAGCAGTTTAAGCAGTTGGGGGCTCAACACTGAAGCTTTCTTT. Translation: CASSLSSWGLNTEAFF.

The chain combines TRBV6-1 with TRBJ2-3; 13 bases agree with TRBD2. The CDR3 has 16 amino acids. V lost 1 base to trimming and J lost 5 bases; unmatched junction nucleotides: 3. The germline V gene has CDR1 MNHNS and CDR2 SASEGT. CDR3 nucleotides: TGTGCCAGCAGTGAAGAAGGACTAGCGGGAGTAGATACGCAGTATTTT. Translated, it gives CASSEEGLAGVDTQYF.

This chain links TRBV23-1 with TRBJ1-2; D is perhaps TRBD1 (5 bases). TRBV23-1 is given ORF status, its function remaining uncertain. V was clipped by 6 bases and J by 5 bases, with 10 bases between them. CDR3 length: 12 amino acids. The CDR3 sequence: CASSWGGYGYTF. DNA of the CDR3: TGCGCCAGCAGCTGGGGGGGGTATGGCTACACCTTC.

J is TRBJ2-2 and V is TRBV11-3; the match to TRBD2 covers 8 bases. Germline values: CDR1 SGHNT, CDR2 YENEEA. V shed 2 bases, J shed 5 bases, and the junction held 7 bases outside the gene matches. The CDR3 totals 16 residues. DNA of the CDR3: TGTGCCAGCAGCTTAAATCCACCGGGAGGGACCGGGGAGCTGTTTTTT. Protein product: CASSLNPPGGTGELFF.

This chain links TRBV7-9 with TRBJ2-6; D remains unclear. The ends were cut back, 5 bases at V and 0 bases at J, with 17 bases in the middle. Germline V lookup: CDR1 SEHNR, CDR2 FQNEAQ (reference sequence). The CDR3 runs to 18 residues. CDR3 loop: CASSIPDPSDSGANVLTF. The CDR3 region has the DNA TGTGCCAGCAGCATACCTGACCCATCGGACTCTGGGGCCAACGTCCTGACTTTC.

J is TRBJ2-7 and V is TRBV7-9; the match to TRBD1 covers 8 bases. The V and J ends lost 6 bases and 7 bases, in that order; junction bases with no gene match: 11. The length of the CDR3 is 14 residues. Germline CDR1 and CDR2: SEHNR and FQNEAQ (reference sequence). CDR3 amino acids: CASSFPTGGAEQYF. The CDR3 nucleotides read TGTGCCAGCAGTTTTCCCACAGGGGGTGCGGAGCAGTACTTC.

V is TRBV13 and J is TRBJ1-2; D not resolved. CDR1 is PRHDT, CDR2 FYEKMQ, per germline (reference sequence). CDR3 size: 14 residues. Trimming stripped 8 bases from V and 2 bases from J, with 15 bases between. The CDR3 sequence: CASGKGLGNYGYTF. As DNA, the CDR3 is TGTGCCAGCGGCAAAGGCTTAGGAAACTATGGCTACACCTTC.

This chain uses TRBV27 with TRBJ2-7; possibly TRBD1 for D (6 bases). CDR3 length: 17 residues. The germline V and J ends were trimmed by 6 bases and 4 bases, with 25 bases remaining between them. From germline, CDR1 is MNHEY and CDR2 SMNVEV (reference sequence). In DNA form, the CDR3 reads TGTGCCAGCAGGTTGACATGGGGACACTACGGATCATACGAGCAGTACTTC. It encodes CASRLTWGHYGSYEQYF.

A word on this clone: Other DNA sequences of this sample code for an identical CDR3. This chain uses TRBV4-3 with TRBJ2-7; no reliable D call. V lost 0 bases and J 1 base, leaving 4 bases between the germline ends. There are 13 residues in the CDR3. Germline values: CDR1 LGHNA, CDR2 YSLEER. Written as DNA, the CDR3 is TGCGCCAGCAGCCAAGATCTTTCCTACGAGCAGTACTTC. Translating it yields CASSQDLSYEQYF.

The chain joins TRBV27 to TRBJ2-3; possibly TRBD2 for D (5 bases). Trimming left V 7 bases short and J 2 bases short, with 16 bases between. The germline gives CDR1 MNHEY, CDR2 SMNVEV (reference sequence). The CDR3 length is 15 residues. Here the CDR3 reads CASTSAGRHTDTQYF. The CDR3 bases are TGTGCCAGCACCTCCGCGGGTCGCCACACAGATACGCAGTATTTT.

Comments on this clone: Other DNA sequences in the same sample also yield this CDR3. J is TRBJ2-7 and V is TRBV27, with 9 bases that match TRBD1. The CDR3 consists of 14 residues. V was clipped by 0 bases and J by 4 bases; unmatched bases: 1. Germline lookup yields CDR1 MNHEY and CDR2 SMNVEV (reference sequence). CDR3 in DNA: TGTGCCAGCAGTTTATCGACAGGGGGATACGAGCAGTACTTC. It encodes CASSLSTGGYEQYF.

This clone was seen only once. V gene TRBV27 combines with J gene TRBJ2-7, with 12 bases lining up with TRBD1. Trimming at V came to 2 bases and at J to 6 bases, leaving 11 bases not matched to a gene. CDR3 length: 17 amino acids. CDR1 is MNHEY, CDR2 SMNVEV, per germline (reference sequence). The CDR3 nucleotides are TGTGCCAGCAGTTTAAGAGCCGGGACAGGGGGCGCGATCGAGCAGTACTTC. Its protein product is CASSLRAGTGGAIEQYF.

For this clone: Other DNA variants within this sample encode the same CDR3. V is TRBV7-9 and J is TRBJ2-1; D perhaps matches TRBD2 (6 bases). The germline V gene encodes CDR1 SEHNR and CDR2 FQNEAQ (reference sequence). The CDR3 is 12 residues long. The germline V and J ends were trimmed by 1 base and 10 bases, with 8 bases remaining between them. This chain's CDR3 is CASSLGDLEQFF. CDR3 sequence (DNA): TGTGCCAGCAGCTTAGGGGACTTAGAGCAGTTCTTC.

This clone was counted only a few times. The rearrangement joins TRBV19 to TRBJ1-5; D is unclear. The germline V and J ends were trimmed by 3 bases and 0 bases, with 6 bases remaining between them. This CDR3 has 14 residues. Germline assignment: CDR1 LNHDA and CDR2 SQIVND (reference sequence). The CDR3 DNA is TGTGCCAGTAGTATGCACAATAGCAATCAGCCCCAGCATTTT. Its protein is CASSMHNSNQPQHF.

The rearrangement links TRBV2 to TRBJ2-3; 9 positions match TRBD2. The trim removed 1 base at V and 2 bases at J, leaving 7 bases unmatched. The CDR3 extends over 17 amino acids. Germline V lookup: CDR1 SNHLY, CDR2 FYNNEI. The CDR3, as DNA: TGTGCCAGCAGTGAAGTGGCTAGCGGGACGTACACAGATACGCAGTATTTT. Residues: CASSEVASGTYTDTQYF. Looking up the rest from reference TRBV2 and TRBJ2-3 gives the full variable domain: EPEVTQTPSHQVTQMGQEVILRCVPISNHLYFYWYRQILGQKVEFLVSFYNNEISEKSEIFDDQFSVERPDGSNFTLKIRSTKLEDSAMYFCASSEVASGTYTDTQYFGPGTRLTVL.

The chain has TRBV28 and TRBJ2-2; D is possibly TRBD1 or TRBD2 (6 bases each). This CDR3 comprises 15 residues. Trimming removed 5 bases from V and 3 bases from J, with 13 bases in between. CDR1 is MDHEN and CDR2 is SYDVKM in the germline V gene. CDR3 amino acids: CASSPLGGYTGELFF. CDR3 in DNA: TGTGCCAGCAGTCCCCTCGGGGGCTACACCGGGGAGCTGTTTTTT.

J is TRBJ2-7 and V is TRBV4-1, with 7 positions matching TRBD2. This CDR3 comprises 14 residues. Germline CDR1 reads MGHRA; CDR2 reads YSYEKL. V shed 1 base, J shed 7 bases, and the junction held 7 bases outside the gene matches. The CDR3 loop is CASSQGGRREEQYF. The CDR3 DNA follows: TGCGCCAGCAGCCAAGGGGGCAGGCGGGAGGAGCAGTACTTC.

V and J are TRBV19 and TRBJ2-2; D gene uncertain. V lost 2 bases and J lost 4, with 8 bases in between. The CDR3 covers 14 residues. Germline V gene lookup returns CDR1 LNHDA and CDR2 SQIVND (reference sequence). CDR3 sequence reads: CASSIWGSTGELFF. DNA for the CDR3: TGTGCCAGTAGTATATGGGGATCCACCGGGGAGCTGTTTTTT.

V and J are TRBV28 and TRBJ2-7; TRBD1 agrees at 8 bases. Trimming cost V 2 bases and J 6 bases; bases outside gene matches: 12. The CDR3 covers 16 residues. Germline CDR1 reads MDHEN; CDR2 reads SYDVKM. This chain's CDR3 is CASSLPPQGAEVEQYF. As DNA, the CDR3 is TGTGCCAGCAGTTTACCCCCGCAGGGGGCTGAGGTCGAGCAGTACTTC.

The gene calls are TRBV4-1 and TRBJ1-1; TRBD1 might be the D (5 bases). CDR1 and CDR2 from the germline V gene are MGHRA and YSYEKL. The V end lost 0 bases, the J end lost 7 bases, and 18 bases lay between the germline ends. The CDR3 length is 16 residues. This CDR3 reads CASSQEPGTRSFEAFF. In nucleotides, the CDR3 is TGCGCCAGCAGCCAAGAACCCGGGACCCGCTCCTTTGAAGCTTTCTTT.

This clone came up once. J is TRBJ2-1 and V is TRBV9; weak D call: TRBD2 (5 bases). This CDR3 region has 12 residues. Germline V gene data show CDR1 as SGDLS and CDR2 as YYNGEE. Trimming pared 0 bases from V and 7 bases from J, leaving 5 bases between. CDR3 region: CASSVGENEQFF. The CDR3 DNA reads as TGTGCCAGCAGCGTAGGGGAGAATGAGCAGTTCTTC.

The CDR3 DNA reads as TGCAGTGAACTGAGCGGGAGCTCCTACAATGAGCAGTTCTTC. Translating gives CSELSGSSYNEQFF. The rearrangement links TRBV29-1 to TRBJ2-1, with 8 bases matching TRBD2. The CDR3 is 14 residues long. CDR1 is SQVTM, CDR2 ANQGSEA, per germline.

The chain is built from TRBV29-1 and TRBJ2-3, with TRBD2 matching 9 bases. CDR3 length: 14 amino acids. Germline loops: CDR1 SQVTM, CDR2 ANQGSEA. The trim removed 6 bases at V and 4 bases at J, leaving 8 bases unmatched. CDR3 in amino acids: CSVAPGLASDTQYF. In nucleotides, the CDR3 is TGCAGCGTGGCTCCGGGACTAGCCTCAGATACGCAGTATTTT.